The 20 T cell receptor beta chains below all came from one sample that was sequenced in a study of regulatory T cells in long-lasting Graves disease. Researchers made TCR beta libraries by using iRepertoire HTBI primers and running Arm-PCR on CDR3 regions. Using its own MiXCR run on the multiplex PCR reads, TCRdb lists one record per CDR3 protein. The sample has roughly 500,000 distinct CDR3 sequences; roughly 14% are singletons. Stated time point: newly diagnosed GD, antithyroid drugs for less than 3 months. Scientists built the TCR library using RNA that was extracted from PBMCs. The data also belong to a second study, concerning T cells in Graves' hyperthyroidism and ophthalmopathy.

This sample comprised peripheral blood mononuclear cells (PBMCs), obtained at new diagnosis, from a patient treated with antithyroid drugs. These receptors were collected from a young man with Graves disease.

This clonotype was seen at least ten times. The chain joins TRBV6-5 to TRBJ2-1; tentative D call: TRBD2 (6 bases). Trimming removed 0 bases from V and 0 bases from J, with 15 bases in between. CDR1 MNHEY and CDR2 SVGAGI come from the germline V gene. The CDR3 spans 18 residues. The CDR3 is CASSYSSSVSTSYNEQFF. CDR3 sequence (DNA): TGTGCCAGCAGTTACTCGTCTAGCGTCAGCACCTCCTACAATGAGCAGTTCTTC.

The table lists this clonotype with a few counts. Relative to the germline gene, one junction end is altered; a read error may explain this. This chain joins TRBV12-3 or TRBV12-4 and TRBJ2-1; 8 positions agree with TRBD2. The CDR3 runs to 15 residues. The CDR3 is CAGSWTSTVYNEQFF. DNA for the CDR3: TGTGCCGGCAGCTGGACTAGCACGGTCTACAATGAGCAGTTCTTC.

This clonotype was detected ten times or more. V gene TRBV27 combines with J gene TRBJ2-7; 11 bases map to TRBD2. Looked up from germline, CDR1 is MNHEY and CDR2 is SMNVEV (reference sequence). The CDR3 has 15 amino acids. V was pared by 5 bases and J by 6 bases, with 9 bases of the junction left unmatched. The DNA for the CDR3 is TGTGCCAGCAGTCCGATAGCGGGAGGGCCCTCCGAGCAGTACTTC. It translates to CASSPIAGGPSEQYF.

This clonotype showed up just a few times. V and J are TRBV5-6 and TRBJ2-7, with D maybe TRBD2 (5 bases). This CDR3 region has 14 residues. With 0 bases removed from V and 6 bases from J, the gap between germline ends came to 13 bases. The germline CDR1 and CDR2 sequences are SGHDT and YYEEEE. The CDR3 spells CASSLGGVYFEQYF. The DNA for the CDR3 is TGTGCCAGCAGCTTGGGGGGAGTGTATTTCGAGCAGTACTTC. Variable domain in full (rest from reference TRBV5-6 and TRBJ2-7): DAGVTQSPTHLIKTRGQQVTLRCSPKSGHDTVSWYQQALGQGPQFIFQYYEEEERQRGNFPDRFSGHQFPNYSSELNVNALLLGDSALYLCASSLGGVYFEQYFGPGTRLTVT.

There are many counts of this clonotype. The chain combines TRBV19 with TRBJ2-1; 9 nucleotides match TRBD2. The CDR3 runs to 16 residues. Per germline, CDR1 LNHDA and CDR2 SQIVND (reference sequence). The V segment lost 4 bases and the J segment 4 bases; nucleotides outside the gene matches: 8. For the CDR3, the DNA is TGTGCCAGTAGTAAGGTCCGACTAGCGGAGTACAATGAGCAGTTCTTC. Amino acids: CASSKVRLAEYNEQFF.

This clonotype was recorded at least ten times. This sequence joins TRBV6-9 and TRBJ2-1, with D perhaps matching TRBD2 (7 bases). Trimming took off 2 bases at V and 5 bases at J, with 13 bases between the two ends. The CDR3 consists of 15 residues. Germline V lookup: CDR1 MNHGY, CDR2 SVAAGI. CDR3 in DNA: TGTGCCAGCAGTTATCTGGGGGAGGGGGACAATGAGCAGTTCTTC. Protein: CASSYLGEGDNEQFF.

This clonotype has just a few counts. The V call is TRBV29-1, the J call TRBJ2-1; 7 nucleotides agree with TRBD1. This CDR3 is 15 amino acids long. Germline V lookup: CDR1 SQVTM, CDR2 ANQGSEA. V lost 8 bases and J lost 2; bases outside the gene matches: 12. Here the CDR3 DNA reads TGCAGCTCCCCATCCGGGACAGCTCCCTACAATGAGCAGTTCTTC. This translates into CSSPSGTAPYNEQFF.

This chain connects TRBV4-1 to TRBJ2-7; 11 nucleotides agree with TRBD2. The V gene end was trimmed by 4 bases and the J gene end by 4 bases; junction bases not matched to a gene: 9. This CDR3 comprises 16 residues. Germline V gives CDR1 MGHRA, CDR2 YSYEKL. The CDR3 is CASSRAEGTSGYEQYF. CDR3 coding DNA: TGCGCCAGCAGCCGCGCCGAGGGGACTAGCGGTTACGAGCAGTACTTC.

This clonotype occurred many times. This rearrangement joins TRBV28 to TRBJ1-2; 11 positions agree with TRBD1. V was clipped by 2 bases and J by 3 bases; unmatched bases: 2. Germline V lookup: CDR1 MDHEN, CDR2 SYDVKM. The CDR3 spans 15 residues. DNA for the CDR3: TGTGCCAGCAGTTTAACGGACAGGGGGCACTATGGCTACACCTTC. Amino acids: CASSLTDRGHYGYTF.

This clonotype was counted ten times or more. J is TRBJ2-5 and V is TRBV2, with D possibly matching TRBD2 (5 bases). Germline V lookup: CDR1 SNHLY, CDR2 FYNNEI. Trimming left V 1 base short and J 2 bases short, with 11 bases between. CDR3 size: 15 residues. The CDR3 sequence: CASSEGVPGQETQYF. CDR3 nucleotide sequence: TGTGCCAGCAGTGAAGGTGTCCCGGGACAAGAGACCCAGTACTTC.

This clonotype was picked up many times. The V and J genes are TRBV2 and TRBJ1-1, with D hard to call. V lost 2 bases, J lost 5 bases, and 15 bases lay in between. The germline V gene has CDR1 SNHLY and CDR2 FYNNEI. The CDR3 has 15 residues. DNA for the CDR3: TGTGCCAGCAGTGAAATCCACAAAATCGGTACTGAAGCTTTCTTT. Translation: CASSEIHKIGTEAFF.

In its sample, this clonotype was seen many times. This chain joins TRBV12-3 or TRBV12-4 and TRBJ1-3; D remains unclear. The CDR3 covers 15 residues. V was pared by 6 bases and J by 0 bases, with 12 bases between. Written as DNA, the CDR3 is TGTGCCAGCAGAAGCCCCCAAAACTCTGGAAACACCATATATTTT. It encodes CASRSPQNSGNTIYF.

The table lists this clonotype with many counts. One end of the junction varies from germline; a read error may be responsible. The gene calls are TRBV5-1 and TRBJ2-7; tentative D call: TRBD1 (6 bases). Germline CDR1 SGHRS, CDR2 YFSETQ. This CDR3 region has 13 residues. The CDR3 loop reads CASSLDRSYEQYF. As DNA, the CDR3 is TGTGCCAGCAGTTTAGACAGGTCCTACGAGCAGTACTTC.

The chain links TRBV20-1 to TRBJ1-2; D uncertain. Germline V gene sequence: CDR1 DFQATT, CDR2 SNEGSKA (reference sequence). The CDR3 sequence is 14 residues long. With 3 bases removed from V and 0 bases from J, the gap between germline ends came to 11 bases. DNA of the CDR3: TGCAGTGCTAGGTGGGCAGCCGCTAACTATGGCTACACCTTC. Protein sequence: CSARWAAANYGYTF.

This clonotype was seen at least ten times. This rearrangement joins TRBV6-5 to TRBJ2-7; the D gene is possibly TRBD2 (5 bases). Germline CDR1 MNHEY, CDR2 SVGAGI. This CDR3 is 16 amino acids long. With 4 bases removed from V and 3 bases from J, the gap between germline ends came to 19 bases. CDR3 loop: CASSSTLDSYLYEQYF. Here the CDR3 DNA reads TGTGCCAGCAGTTCCACCTTGGACTCATACCTCTACGAGCAGTACTTC.

This clonotype appeared many times. CDR3 protein: CSVEWLTGTNYEQYF. The CDR3 nucleotides read TGCAGCGTTGAATGGTTGACAGGAACAAACTACGAGCAGTACTTC. The chain couples TRBV29-1 to TRBJ2-7; the D gene is possibly TRBD1 (6 bases). V lost 2 bases, J lost 3 bases, and 17 bases lay in between. This CDR3 has 15 residues. Per germline, CDR1 SQVTM and CDR2 ANQGSEA.

This clonotype was recorded many times. The chain carries TRBV6-5 and TRBJ2-7; D possibly corresponds to TRBD1 (6 bases). Trimming stripped 4 bases from V and 4 bases from J, with 20 bases between. The CDR3 contains 16 residues. Germline V gives CDR1 MNHEY, CDR2 SVGAGI. The CDR3 bases are TGTGCCAGCAGTTTGCTGGGGGCTAGCCTTTTGTACGAGCAGTACTTC. Translated: CASSLLGASLLYEQYF.

This clonotype was found many times. The chain couples TRBV2 to TRBJ2-3, with 9 bases lining up with TRBD2. V lost 2 bases, J lost 2 bases, and 2 bases stayed unmatched. Per the germline V gene, CDR1 is SNHLY and CDR2 is FYNNEI. The CDR3 sequence is 15 residues long. The CDR3 protein is CASSELAGSTDTQYF. The CDR3 nucleotides read TGTGCCAGCAGTGAACTAGCGGGGTCCACAGATACGCAGTATTTT.

The chain uses TRBV7-9 and TRBJ2-7; 11 bases align to TRBD1. After removal of 4 bases from V and 3 bases from J, the junction contained 8 bases not matched to a gene. In germline, CDR1 is SEHNR, CDR2 FQNEAQ (reference sequence). CDR3 size: 16 residues. The CDR3 spells CASSSLGDRGYYEQYF. The CDR3, as DNA: TGTGCCAGCAGCTCCCTAGGGGACAGGGGGTACTACGAGCAGTACTTC.

In its sample, this clonotype was seen a few times. This chain joins TRBV18 and TRBJ2-5; unclear D gene. Germline CDR1 reads KGHSH; CDR2 reads LQKENI. Trimming stripped 3 bases from V and 3 bases from J, with 11 bases between. There are 14 residues in the CDR3. This CDR3 reads CASSPPSKEETQYF. Written as DNA, the CDR3 is TGTGCCAGCTCACCCCCCTCCAAAGAAGAGACCCAGTACTTC.